This TCR beta chain was identified during a study of beta chain features in type 1 diabetes. Study observations and caveats: Significant though moderate, a shortening of TCRB CDR3s appeared in all four CD4+ subsets of Type 1 diabetes patients.

About this clone: What it binds is not known.

The authors reverse transcribed all of the isolated RNA, so sequencing captured expressed TCRB transcripts. Some clones are missing from TCRdb's copy, which holds only in-frame ones; the method was immunoSEQ multiplex PCR. The sample records about 620,000 clones, roughly a sixth being singletons. The sequenced sample consisted of naive CD4+ T cells from blood. The receptor comes from a man aged 18 to 30 in good health.

CDR3 loop: CASSQADRGWTTEAFF. CDR3 nucleotide sequence: TGTGCCAGCAGCCAAGCGGACAGGGGGTGGACGACTGAAGCTTTCTTT. The rearrangement joins TRBV14 to TRBJ1-1; TRBD1 aligns across 10 bases. Germline V gene sequence: CDR1 SGHDN, CDR2 FVKESK. After removal of 1 base from V and 5 bases from J, the junction contained 7 bases not matched to a gene. The CDR3 totals 16 residues.